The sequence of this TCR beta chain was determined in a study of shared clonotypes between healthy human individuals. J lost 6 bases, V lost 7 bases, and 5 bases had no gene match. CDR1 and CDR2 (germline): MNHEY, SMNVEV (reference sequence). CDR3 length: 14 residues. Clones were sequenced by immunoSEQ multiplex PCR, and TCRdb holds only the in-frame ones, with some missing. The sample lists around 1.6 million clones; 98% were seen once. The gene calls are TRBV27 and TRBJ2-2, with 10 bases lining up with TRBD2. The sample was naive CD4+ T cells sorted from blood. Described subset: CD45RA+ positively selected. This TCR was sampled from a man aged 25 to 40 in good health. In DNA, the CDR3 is TGTGCCAGCACGGAACTAGCGGGACCCGGGGAGCTGTTTTTT. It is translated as CASTELAGPGELFF.